The 15 T cell receptor beta chains listed next were all sequenced from one sample in a study of OX40 agonist ivuxolimab in advanced cancers. Clones were sequenced by immunoSEQ multiplex PCR, and TCRdb holds only the in-frame ones, with some missing. The table lists 74,000 or so clones, roughly 91% of them singletons. The source material was CD4+ or CD8+ T cells sorted from blood, sampled in a trial of the OX40 agonist ivuxolimab. The receptors were sampled from an adult with an advanced solid tumor such as melanoma, head and neck, liver or kidney cancer.

This chain connects TRBV2 to TRBJ2-7; tentative D call: TRBD2 (6 bases). Per germline, CDR1 SNHLY and CDR2 FYNNEI. This CDR3 contains 12 residues. The CDR3 DNA reads as TGTGCTATCGGGAGAGGGACCTACGAGCAGTACTTC. It yields the protein CAIGRGTYEQYF.

In DNA, the CDR3 is TGTGCCACCCGGGACACCTTGAACACTGAAGCTTTCTTT. Translation: CATRDTLNTEAFF. V gene TRBV6-5 combines with J gene TRBJ1-1, with D tentatively TRBD1 (6 bases). CDR3 length equals 13 residues. Deletions cut 10 bases from V and 0 bases from J, with 12 bases between. CDR1 and CDR2 from the germline V gene are MNHEY and SVGAGI.

The V gene is TRBV18, the J gene TRBJ2-5; 9 nucleotides match TRBD1. This CDR3 region has 15 residues. Germline CDR1 reads KGHSH; CDR2 reads LQKENI. The J segment lost 5 bases and the V segment lost 3 bases, leaving 7 bases of the junction unmatched. The CDR3 loop is CASSPGQGREETQYF. The CDR3 bases are TGTGCCAGCTCACCCGGACAGGGGCGCGAGGAGACCCAGTACTTC. Filled out from reference TRBV18 and TRBJ2-5, the complete variable domain reads NAGVMQNPRHLVRRRGQEARLRCSPMKGHSHVYWYRQLPEEGLKFMVYLQKENIIDESGMPKERFSAEFPKEGPSILRIQQVVRGDSAAYFCASSPGQGREETQYFGPGTRLLVL.

J is TRBJ1-2 and V is TRBV5-6, with D tentatively TRBD1 (6 bases). Germline lookup yields CDR1 SGHDT and CDR2 YYEEEE. Trimming pared 0 bases from V and 4 bases from J, leaving 10 bases between. This CDR3 has 14 residues. The DNA for the CDR3 is TGTGCCAGCAGCTTGGTACAGGGACGCTATGGCTACACCTTC. Amino acids: CASSLVQGRYGYTF.

The chain combines TRBV6-1 with TRBJ2-1; the match to TRBD2 covers 13 bases. CDR3 length: 17 residues. Germline CDR1 MNHNS, CDR2 SASEGT. The V and J ends lost 2 bases and 4 bases, in that order; junction bases with no gene match: 5. Here the CDR3 reads CASSEPPGLAGYNEQFF. The CDR3 DNA reads as TGTGCCAGCAGTGAACCACCGGGACTAGCGGGGTACAATGAGCAGTTCTTC.

The chain joins TRBV5-4 to TRBJ1-4; the D gene is possibly TRBD1 (6 bases). Germline lookup yields CDR1 SGHNT and CDR2 YYREEE (reference sequence). V was clipped by 7 bases and J by 0 bases, with 16 bases between them. The CDR3 is made up of 16 amino acids. The CDR3 sequence is CASSPGGGATNEKLFF. The CDR3 DNA sequence: TGTGCCAGCTCACCCGGGGGCGGCGCAACTAATGAAAAACTGTTTTTT.

The chain carries TRBV7-2 and TRBJ1-6; D uncertain. The CDR3 is made up of 12 amino acids. The germline V gene encodes CDR1 SGHTA and CDR2 FQGNSA. V shed 1 base and J shed 12 bases, with 7 bases lying between them. The CDR3 reads CASSLGERPLHF. In nucleotides, the CDR3 is TGTGCCAGCAGCTTAGGAGAGAGACCCCTCCACTTT.

CDR3 DNA sequence: TGTGCCAGCAGCTTTGGCGGGAGAGGCAGCGAGCAGTACTTC. It encodes CASSFGGRGSEQYF. The chain is built from TRBV5-6 and TRBJ2-7; 7 nucleotides align to TRBD2. Germline V lookup: CDR1 SGHDT, CDR2 YYEEEE. There are 14 residues in the CDR3. Unmatched junction bases numbered 8, after V lost 2 bases and J lost 6 bases.

This clone was seen just once. The J gene is TRBJ2-7, the V gene TRBV2; the D gene is possibly TRBD2 (6 bases). The V gene lost 6 bases and the J gene lost 4 bases, with 16 bases spanning the gap. Germline lookup yields CDR1 SNHLY and CDR2 FYNNEI. This CDR3 has 14 amino acids. The CDR3 here is CASSGTRFVYEQYF. CDR3 nucleotide sequence: TGTGCCAGCAGCGGGACTCGGTTTGTGTACGAGCAGTACTTC.

The rearrangement joins TRBV9 to TRBJ2-1; 10 positions agree with TRBD2. This CDR3 spans 15 amino acids. Germline values: CDR1 SGDLS, CDR2 YYNGEE. V shed 3 bases and J 4 bases; nucleotides not matched to a gene: 4. The CDR3 spells CASSGTSGNYNEQFF. As DNA, the CDR3 is TGTGCCAGCAGCGGGACTAGCGGCAATTACAATGAGCAGTTCTTC.

This clone occurred a few times. The rearrangement joins TRBV6-5 to TRBJ2-2; D gene unclear. Per the germline V gene, CDR1 is MNHEY and CDR2 is SVGAGI. The germline V and J ends were trimmed by 6 bases and 6 bases, with 8 bases remaining between them. CDR3 length equals 12 residues. The chain's CDR3 is CASSPLPGELFF. In DNA form, the CDR3 reads TGTGCCAGCAGCCCCCTTCCCGGGGAGCTGTTTTTT.

The chain carries TRBV7-8 and TRBJ1-5; possible D gene TRBD1, 5 bases. This CDR3 is built from 13 residues. Trimming left V 1 base short and J 10 bases short, with 11 bases between. Germline V gene sequence: CDR1 SGHVS, CDR2 FQNEAQ. The CDR3 bases are TGTGCCAGCAGCTTAGTCGTTCAGGGACCCCAGCATTTT. It specifies CASSLVVQGPQHF.

This chain connects TRBV29-1 to TRBJ1-2; 8 bases are a match to TRBD1. This CDR3 is built from 13 residues. In germline, CDR1 is SQVTM, CDR2 ANQGSEA. Losses at the gene ends were 6 bases for V and 4 bases for J; bases not matched to a gene: 7. CDR3 coding DNA: TGCAGCGTACGACAGGGGTTAGGCTATGGCTACACCTTC. Its protein product is CSVRQGLGYGYTF.

The gene calls are TRBV12-2 and TRBJ2-7; TRBD1 is the table's D call and was not checked against the DNA. TRBV12-2 is a recognized pseudogene. The CDR3 totals 12 residues. CDR3 nucleotides: TGTGCAAGTCGCTTTGAAGGGGCCGAGCAGTACTTC. Translation: CASRFEGAEQYF.

This chain joins TRBV19 and TRBJ1-6; D may be TRBD1 (6 bases). This CDR3 contains 13 residues. V lost 9 bases and J 9 bases, leaving 15 bases between the germline ends. Germline V gene lookup returns CDR1 LNHDA and CDR2 SQIVND (reference sequence). The CDR3 DNA reads TGTGCCAGCGGTGACAGGAGAGCTTCACCCCTCCACTTT. This gives the protein CASGDRRASPLHF.